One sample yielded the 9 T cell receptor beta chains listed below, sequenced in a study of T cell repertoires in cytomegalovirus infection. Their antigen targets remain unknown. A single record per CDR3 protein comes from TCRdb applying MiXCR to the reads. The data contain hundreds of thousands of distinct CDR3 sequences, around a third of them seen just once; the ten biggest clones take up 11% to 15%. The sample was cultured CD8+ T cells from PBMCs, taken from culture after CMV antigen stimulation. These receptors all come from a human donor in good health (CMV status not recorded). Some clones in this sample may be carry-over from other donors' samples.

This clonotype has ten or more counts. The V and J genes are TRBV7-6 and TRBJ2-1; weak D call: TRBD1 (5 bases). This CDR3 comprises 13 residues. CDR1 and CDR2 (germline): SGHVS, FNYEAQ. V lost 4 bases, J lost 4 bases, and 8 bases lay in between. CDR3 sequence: CASSSRQYNEQFF. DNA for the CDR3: TGTGCCAGCAGCTCCCGACAGTACAATGAGCAGTTCTTC.

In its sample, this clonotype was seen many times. The CDR3 loop reads CASSPGTGYTEAFF. DNA for the CDR3: TGTGCCAGCAGTCCCGGGACAGGGTACACTGAAGCTTTCTTT. V is TRBV6-5 and J is TRBJ1-1; 9 bases are a match to TRBD1. Looked up from germline, CDR1 is MNHEY and CDR2 is SVGAGI. The junction had 4 bases not matched to a gene; V was cut back by 5 bases and J by 3 bases. The CDR3 contains 14 residues.

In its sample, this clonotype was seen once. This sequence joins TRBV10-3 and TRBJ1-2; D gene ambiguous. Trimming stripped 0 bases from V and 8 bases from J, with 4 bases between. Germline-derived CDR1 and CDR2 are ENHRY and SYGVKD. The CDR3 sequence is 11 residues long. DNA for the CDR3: TGTGCCATCAGTGAGTCTGGGGGCTACACCTTC. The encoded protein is CAISESGGYTF.

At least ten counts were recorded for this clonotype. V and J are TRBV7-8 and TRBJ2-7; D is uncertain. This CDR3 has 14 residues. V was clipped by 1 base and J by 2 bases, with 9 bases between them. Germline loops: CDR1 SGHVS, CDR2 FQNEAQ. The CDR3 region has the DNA TGTGCCAGCAGCTTAGAAGTCAGAGCCTACGAGCAGTACTTC. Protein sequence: CASSLEVRAYEQYF.

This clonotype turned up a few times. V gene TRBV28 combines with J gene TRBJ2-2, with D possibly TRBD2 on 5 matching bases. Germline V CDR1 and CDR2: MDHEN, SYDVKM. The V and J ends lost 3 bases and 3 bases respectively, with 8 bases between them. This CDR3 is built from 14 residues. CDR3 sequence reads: CASSFLGDTGELFF. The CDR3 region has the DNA TGTGCCAGCAGTTTCCTCGGGGACACCGGGGAGCTGTTTTTT.

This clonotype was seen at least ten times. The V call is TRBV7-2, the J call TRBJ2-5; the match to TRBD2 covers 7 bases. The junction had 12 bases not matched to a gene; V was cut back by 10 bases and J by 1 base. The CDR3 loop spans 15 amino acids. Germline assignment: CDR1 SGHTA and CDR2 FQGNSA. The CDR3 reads CATDGGTTLQETQYF. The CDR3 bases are TGTGCCACCGACGGAGGGACTACCCTCCAAGAGACCCAGTACTTC.

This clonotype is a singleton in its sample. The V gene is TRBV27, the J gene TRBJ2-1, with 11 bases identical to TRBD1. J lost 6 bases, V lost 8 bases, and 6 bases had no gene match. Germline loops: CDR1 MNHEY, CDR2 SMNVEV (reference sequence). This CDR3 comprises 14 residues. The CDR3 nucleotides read TGTGCCAGCCTTGGGGGGACAGGGGGCAATGAGCAGTTCTTC. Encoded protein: CASLGGTGGNEQFF.

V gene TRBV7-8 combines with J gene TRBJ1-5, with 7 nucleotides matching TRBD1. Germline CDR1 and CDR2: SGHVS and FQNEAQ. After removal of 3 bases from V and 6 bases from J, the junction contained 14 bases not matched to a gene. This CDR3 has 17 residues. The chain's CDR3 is CASSLTTRDRSAQPQHF. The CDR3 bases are TGTGCCAGCAGCTTGACGACTCGGGACAGATCAGCTCAGCCCCAGCATTTT. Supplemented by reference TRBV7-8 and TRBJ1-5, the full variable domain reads GAGVSQSPRYKVAKRGQDVALRCDPISGHVSLFWYQQALGQGPEFLTYFQNEAQLDKSGLPSDRFFAERPEGSVSTLKIQRTQQEDSAVYLCASSLTTRDRSAQPQHFGDGTRLSIL.

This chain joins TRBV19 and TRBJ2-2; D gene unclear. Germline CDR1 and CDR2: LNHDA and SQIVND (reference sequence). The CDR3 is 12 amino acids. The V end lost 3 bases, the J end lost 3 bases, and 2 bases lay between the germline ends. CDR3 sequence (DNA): TGTGCCAGTAGTATTTACACCGGGGAGCTGTTTTTT. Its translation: CASSIYTGELFF.